The rows below give T cell receptor beta chains drawn from one sample of a study of blood T cells in healthy people across ages. MiXCR was run by TCRdb on the 5' RACE reads, yielding one entry per CDR3 protein. The sample records 1.5 million to 2 million distinct CDR3 sequences, 28% being singletons. Sequencing was done on a sample of blood. All receptors come from a woman aged 30 to 39 in good health. Both conserved end residues are part of each CDR3. A D gene is named only where the DNA matches it firmly. Clone sizes are given selectively: once, few, many, or a class where the clone is expanded.

J gene,clone size,D gene,V gene,CDR3 length,CDR3 DNA,CDR3 protein
TRBJ2-1,-,TRBD1,TRBV6-6,16,TGTGCCAGCAGCCCGCTGCCGGGACAGGGAAACAATGAGCAGTTCTTC,CASSPLPGQGNNEQFF
TRBJ2-7,many,TRBD1,TRBV9,13,TGTGCCAGCAGCGCCGGACAGGTCAACGAGCAGTACTTC,CASSAGQVNEQYF
TRBJ2-7,many,-,TRBV6-2/TRBV6-3,14,TGTGCCAGCAGAGCTACCGGGACGACCTACGAGCAGTACTTC,CASRATGTTYEQYF
TRBJ2-7,-,-,TRBV5-1,15,TGCGCCAGCAGCCCATGGGTGGTCAGTAGCAACGAGCAGTACTTC,CASSPWVVSSNEQYF
TRBJ2-1,many,TRBD2,TRBV12-3/TRBV12-4,16,TGTGCCAGCAGGATCTCCGCGGGGGGGCTGGGCAATGAGCAGTTCTTC,CASRISAGGLGNEQFF
TRBJ2-3,few,TRBD2,TRBV7-9,16,TGTGCCAGCAGCTCCTCCCAGCGGGGGGGACAAGATACGCAGTATTTT,CASSSSQRGGQDTQYF
TRBJ1-2,few,-,TRBV20-1,13,TGCAGTGCTAGACCCCGGTCCCGGTATGGCTACACCTTC,CSARPRSRYGYTF
TRBJ2-7,-,TRBD2,TRBV5-1,13,TGCGCCGGCAGGGCTAGCGGCAACTACGAGCAGTACTTC,CAGRASGNYEQYF
TRBJ1-2,few,-,TRBV5-1,12,TGCGCCAGCAGCTACGGGGGGACTGGCTACACCTTC,CASSYGGTGYTF
TRBJ1-2,few,-,TRBV20-1,13,TGCAGTGCTAGAGTCGGGGGCTCCTATGGCTACACCTTC,CSARVGGSYGYTF
TRBJ2-3,-,TRBD2,TRBV19,14,TGTGCCAGTGGAATAGCGGGAAGCACAGATACGCAGTATTTT,CASGIAGSTDTQYF
TRBJ2-5,-,-,TRBV6-1,14,TGTGCCAGCAAAGATATCAGCAGCCGAGAGACCCAGTACTTC,CASKDISSRETQYF
TRBJ2-3,-,-,TRBV7-9,17,TGTGCCAGCAGCTTAGGTCGCGGGGCCCGAAAATGGGATACGCAGTATTTT,CASSLGRGARKWDTQYF
TRBJ2-1,many,-,TRBV5-5,17,TGTGCCAGCAGCTTGGAACGGCGGGCGAGCTCCTACAATGAGCAGTTCTTC,CASSLERRASSYNEQFF
TRBJ1-1,few,-,TRBV3-1,13,TGTGCCAGCCTGGGTATCGCGGACACTGAAGCTTTCTTT,CASLGIADTEAFF
TRBJ2-3,few,-,TRBV6-4,15,TGTGCCAGCGGTGACTCCACTAGTGATGGAAATACGCAGTATTTT,CASGDSTSDGNTQYF
TRBJ2-7,-,TRBD1,TRBV20-1,16,TGCAGTGCCCCCCGAGAGGGGACAGGGATCGCCCACGAGCAGTACTTC,CSAPREGTGIAHEQYF
TRBJ2-3,-,-,TRBV29-1,11,TGCAGCGTTGGGGACCCAGATACGCAGTATTTT,CSVGDPDTQYF
TRBJ2-1,-,TRBD2,TRBV7-2,15,TGTGCCAGCAGCAACAGGTGGACTAGCGGGGGGGAGCAGTTCTTC,CASSNRWTSGGEQFF